The source of this T cell receptor (beta chain) is a study of blood T cell repertoires in COVID-19. The CDR3 runs 11 residues. The ends were cut back, 3 bases at V and 2 bases at J, with 2 bases in the middle. CDR1 SGHAT and CDR2 FQDESV come from the germline V gene (reference sequence). This clone has ten or more counts. Sequencing was performed with immunoSEQ multiplex PCR; in TCRdb, only in-frame clones are kept and a portion is missing. This table has roughly 400,000 clones, roughly 87% appearing once. Ages ranged from 18 to 89 years, with residence in 20 to 30 US areas. Sequencing input: PBMCs or T cells enriched from blood (not recorded which). The chain employs TRBV11-1 and TRBJ2-7; D is undetermined. The source is a man aged 18 to 29 who had recovered from COVID-19. The CDR3 region is CASSFTYEQYF. As DNA, the CDR3 is TGTGCCAGCAGCTTCACCTACGAGCAGTACTTC. Full variable domain (missing parts from reference TRBV11-1 and TRBJ2-7): EAEVAQSPRYKITEKSQAVAFWCDPISGHATLYWYRQILGQGPELLVQFQDESVVDDSQLPKDRFSAERLKGVDSTLKIQPAELGDSAMYLCASSFTYEQYFGPGTRLTVT.